These T cell receptor beta chains were read from a single sample in a study of shared clonotypes between healthy human individuals. The table came from immunoSEQ multiplex PCR; TCRdb's copy has only in-frame clones and leaves some out. The profile covers a few million clones, with about 92% appearing a single time and approximately 0.4% taken by the ten largest. The sample was naive CD4+ T cells from PBMCs. The receptors come from a young man in good health. Some clones in this sample may be carry-over from other donors' samples. Both conserved end residues are part of each CDR3. A D gene is named only where the DNA matches it firmly.

v_gene	j_gene	d_gene	CDR3aa	CDR3nt
TRBV13	TRBJ2-7	NA	CASSSPGRFKEQYF	TGTGCCAGCAGCTCCCCGGGAAGGTTCAAGGAGCAGTACTTC
TRBV9	TRBJ2-1	TRBD2	CASSARTSGNYNEQFF	TGTGCCAGCAGCGCTAGGACTAGCGGGAATTACAATGAGCAGTTCTTC
TRBV5-1	TRBJ2-2	NA	CASSTTGDNTGELFF	TGCGCCAGCAGCACTACAGGTGATAACACCGGGGAGCTGTTTTTT
TRBV5-1	TRBJ2-2	TRBD1	CASSKTGGADTGELFF	TGCGCCAGCAGCAAAACAGGGGGCGCCGACACCGGGGAGCTGTTTTTT
TRBV7-2	TRBJ2-2	TRBD2	CASSLARTSGLNTGELFF	TGTGCCAGCAGCTTAGCCAGGACTAGCGGATTGAACACCGGGGAGCTGTTTTTT
TRBV28	TRBJ1-1	NA	CASSPGTVNTEAFF	TGTGCCAGCAGCCCCGGGACGGTGAACACTGAAGCTTTCTTT
TRBV7-2	TRBJ2-3	TRBD2	CASSLGASGRTDTQYF	TGTGCCAGCAGCTTAGGGGCTAGCGGGCGCACAGATACGCAGTATTTT
TRBV5-1	TRBJ2-1	TRBD2	CASTVSGSNNEQFF	TGCGCCAGTACTGTTAGCGGGAGTAACAATGAGCAGTTCTTC
TRBV27	TRBJ1-5	NA	CASSLRGGSQPQHF	TGTGCCAGCAGTTTGAGGGGAGGGAGTCAGCCCCAGCATTTT
TRBV25-1	TRBJ2-7	NA	CASSAYRDSYEQYF	TGTGCCAGCAGTGCCTACAGGGACTCCTACGAGCAGTACTTC
TRBV7-8	TRBJ2-2	TRBD2	CASSPGGPIGELFF	TGTGCCAGCAGTCCGGGAGGGCCGATTGGGGAGCTGTTTTTT
TRBV28	TRBJ2-6	TRBD1	CASSLGQVFNVLTF	TGTGCCAGCAGTTTAGGACAGGTCTTCAACGTCCTGACTTTC
TRBV9	TRBJ1-3	NA	CASSVGWGATTGNTIYF	TGTGCCAGCAGCGTAGGGTGGGGCGCTACAACTGGAAACACCATATATTTT
TRBV18	TRBJ1-1	NA	CASSPTGGVTEAFF	TGTGCCAGCTCACCGACGGGGGGAGTCACTGAAGCTTTCTTT
TRBV29-1	TRBJ1-1	TRBD1	CSSSRDRGNTEAFF	TGCAGCTCTTCAAGGGACAGGGGAAACACTGAAGCTTTCTTT
TRBV9	TRBJ2-1	NA	CASSVGAGGQRYNEQFF	TGTGCCAGCAGCGTAGGGGCGGGGGGACAGAGATACAATGAGCAGTTCTTC
TRBV5-1	TRBJ2-3	NA	CASSLPAPGEVTDTQYF	TGCGCCAGCAGCCTGCCCGCGCCCGGGGAGGTCACAGATACGCAGTATTTT
TRBV28	TRBJ1-4	NA	CASSTPSEKLFF	TGTGCCAGCAGCACCCCTAGCGAAAAACTGTTTTTT
TRBV5-4	TRBJ1-4	NA	CASSFSGNEKLFF	TGTGCCAGCAGCTTTTCCGGTAATGAAAAACTGTTTTTT